This entry features one T cell receptor (beta chain) sequence. This sample was included in a study of blood T cells in healthy people across ages. A J-beta primer mix and a sample-barcoded 5' primer were used in a second PCR of roughly 7 to 12 cycles. TCRdb re-called the 5' RACE reads through MiXCR, storing one row per CDR3 protein. The table has 1.2 million to 1.5 million distinct CDR3 sequences, almost 60% seen once; the top ten hold 6.7%. Drawing of peripheral blood yielded about 9.8 milliliters from each donor. This receptor was taken from a man between 18 and 29 years old in good health. Sequencing input: blood.

CDR3 residues: CASSLITANEQFF. CDR3 DNA: TGTGCCAGCAGTTTAATAACGGCTAATGAGCAGTTCTTC. The chain uses TRBV28 and TRBJ2-1, with no clear D. The germline CDR1 and CDR2 sequences are MDHEN and SYDVKM. V lost 2 bases to trimming and J lost 7 bases, with 9 bases between them. The CDR3 is 13 residues long.